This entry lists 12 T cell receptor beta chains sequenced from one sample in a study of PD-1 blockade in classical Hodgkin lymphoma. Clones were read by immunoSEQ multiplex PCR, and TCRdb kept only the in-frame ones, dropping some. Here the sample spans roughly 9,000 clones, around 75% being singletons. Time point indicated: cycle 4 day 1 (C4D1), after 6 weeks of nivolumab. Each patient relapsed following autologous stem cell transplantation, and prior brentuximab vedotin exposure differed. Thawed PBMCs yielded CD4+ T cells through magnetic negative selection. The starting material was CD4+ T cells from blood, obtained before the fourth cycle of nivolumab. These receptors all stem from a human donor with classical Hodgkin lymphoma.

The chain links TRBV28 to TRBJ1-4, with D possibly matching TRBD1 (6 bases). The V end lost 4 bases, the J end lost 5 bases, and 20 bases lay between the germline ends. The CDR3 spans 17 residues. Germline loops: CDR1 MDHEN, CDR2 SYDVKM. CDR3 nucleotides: TGTGCCAGCAGTTCCCCAGGGGTGGGGGCGTCCAATGAAAAACTGTTTTTT. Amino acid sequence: CASSSPGVGASNEKLFF.

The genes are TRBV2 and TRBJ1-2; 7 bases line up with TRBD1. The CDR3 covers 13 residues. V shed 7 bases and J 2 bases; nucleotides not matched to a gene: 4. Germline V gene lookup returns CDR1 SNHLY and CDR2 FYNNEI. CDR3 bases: TGTGCCAGCAAGTCGGGACAGAACTATGGCTACACCTTC. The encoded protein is CASKSGQNYGYTF.

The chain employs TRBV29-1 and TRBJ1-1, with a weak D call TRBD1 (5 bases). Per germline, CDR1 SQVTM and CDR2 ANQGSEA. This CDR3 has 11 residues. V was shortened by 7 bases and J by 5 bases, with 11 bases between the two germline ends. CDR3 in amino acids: CSAGGWTEAFF. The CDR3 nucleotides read TGCAGCGCCGGGGGTTGGACTGAAGCTTTCTTT. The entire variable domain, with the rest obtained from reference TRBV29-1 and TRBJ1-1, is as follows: SAVISQKPSRDICQRGTSLTIQCQVDSQVTMMFWYRQQPGQSLTLIATANQGSEATYESGFVIDKFPISRPNLTFSTLTVSNMSPEDSSIYLCSAGGWTEAFFGQGTRLTVV.

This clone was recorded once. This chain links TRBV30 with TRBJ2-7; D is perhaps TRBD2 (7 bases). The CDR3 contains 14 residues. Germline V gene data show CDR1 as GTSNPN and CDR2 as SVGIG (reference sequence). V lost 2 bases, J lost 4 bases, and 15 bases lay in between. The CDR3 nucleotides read TGTGCCTGGAGTAGGGGGTTGGGGGGGTACGAGCAGTACTTC. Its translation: CAWSRGLGGYEQYF.

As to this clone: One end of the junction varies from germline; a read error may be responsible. The CDR3 nucleotides read TGTGCCAGCAGCTTAGGCGGCAGCACTCAGCCCCAGCATTTT. Translation: CASSLGGSTQPQHF. The chain uses TRBV7-2 and TRBJ1-5, with no clear D. The CDR3 length is 14 residues. Germline CDR1 reads SGHTA; CDR2 reads FQGNSA.

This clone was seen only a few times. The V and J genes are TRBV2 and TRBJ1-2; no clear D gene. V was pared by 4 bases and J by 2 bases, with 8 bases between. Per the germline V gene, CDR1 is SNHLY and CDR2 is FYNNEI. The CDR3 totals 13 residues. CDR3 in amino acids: CASSVQANYGYTF. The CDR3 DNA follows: TGTGCCAGCAGTGTTCAGGCAAACTATGGCTACACCTTC.

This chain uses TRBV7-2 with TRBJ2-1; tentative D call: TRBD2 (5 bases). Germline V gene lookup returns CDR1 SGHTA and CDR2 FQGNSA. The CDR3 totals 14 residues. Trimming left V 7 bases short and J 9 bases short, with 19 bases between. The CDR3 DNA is TGTGCCAGCACCGAATCCACCTCGGGAACTGAGCAGTTCTTC. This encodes CASTESTSGTEQFF.

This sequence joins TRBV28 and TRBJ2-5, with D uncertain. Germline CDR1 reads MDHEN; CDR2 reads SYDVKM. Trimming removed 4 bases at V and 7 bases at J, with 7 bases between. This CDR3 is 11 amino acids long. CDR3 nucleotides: TGTGCCAGCAGTTCAACGAGGACCCAGTACTTC. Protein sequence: CASSSTRTQYF. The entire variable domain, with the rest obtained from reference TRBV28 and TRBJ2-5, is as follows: DVKVTQSSRYLVKRTGEKVFLECVQDMDHENMFWYRQDPGLGLRLIYFSYDVKMKEKGDIPEGYSVSREKKERFSLILESASTNQTSMYLCASSSTRTQYFGPGTRLLVL.

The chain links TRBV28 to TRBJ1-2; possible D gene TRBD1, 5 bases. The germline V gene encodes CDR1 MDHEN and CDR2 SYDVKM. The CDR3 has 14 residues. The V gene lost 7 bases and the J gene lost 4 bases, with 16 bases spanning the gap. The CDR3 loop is CASKDGRTIYGYTF. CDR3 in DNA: TGTGCCAGCAAAGACGGCCGGACAATCTATGGCTACACCTTC.

The CDR3 is CASSPRTATNTGELFF. The CDR3 DNA reads TGTGCCAGCAGCCCGCGCACGGCCACAAACACCGGGGAGCTGTTTTTT. This chain connects TRBV11-2 to TRBJ2-2; no definite D call. V lost 5 bases and J lost 2, with 15 bases in between. The CDR3 loop spans 16 amino acids. Germline V lookup: CDR1 SGHAT, CDR2 FQNNGV. Filled out from reference TRBV11-2 and TRBJ2-2, the complete variable domain reads EAGVAQSPRYKIIEKRQSVAFWCNPISGHATLYWYQQILGQGPKLLIQFQNNGVVDDSQLPKDRFSAERLKGVDSTLKIQPAKLEDSAVYLCASSPRTATNTGELFFGEGSRLTVL.

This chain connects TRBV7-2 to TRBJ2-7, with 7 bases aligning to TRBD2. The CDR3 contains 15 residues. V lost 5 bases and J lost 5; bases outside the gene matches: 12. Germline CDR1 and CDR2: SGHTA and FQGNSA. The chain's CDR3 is CASSPSGGERHEQYF. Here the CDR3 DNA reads TGTGCCAGCAGCCCTAGTGGGGGGGAAAGGCACGAGCAGTACTTC.

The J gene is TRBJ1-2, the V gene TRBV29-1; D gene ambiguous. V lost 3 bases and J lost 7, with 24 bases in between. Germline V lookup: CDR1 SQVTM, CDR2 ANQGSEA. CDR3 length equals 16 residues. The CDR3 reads CSVDGWTAFSMGGYTF. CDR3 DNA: TGCAGCGTTGATGGTTGGACGGCATTTTCTATGGGTGGCTACACCTTC. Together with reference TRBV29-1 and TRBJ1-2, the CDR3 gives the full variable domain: SAVISQKPSRDICQRGTSLTIQCQVDSQVTMMFWYRQQPGQSLTLIATANQGSEATYESGFVIDKFPISRPNLTFSTLTVSNMSPEDSSIYLCSVDGWTAFSMGGYTFGSGTRLTVV.